These 27 T cell receptor beta chains were sequenced from one sample in a study of blood T cells in healthy people across ages (dated by TCRdb to the mid-2010s). The library was obtained by 5' RACE. The instrument was an Illumina HiSeq 2500. The second PCR ran for about 6 to 11 cycles and used a J-beta primer mix along with a sample-barcoded 5' primer. TCRdb's own reprocessing of the public reads used fastp at Q25 and MiXCR and kept productive beta chains. Rows are combined by CDR3 protein, so each entry shows the most common genes and DNA. The sample table shows 730,000 or so distinct CDR3 sequences, and around 40% are seen once. Under 25% of the sample belongs to the ten largest clones. Sequencing was done on a sample of blood. The origin of the receptors is a woman in her sixties in good health.

The chain couples TRBV11-2 to TRBJ2-5; 9 bases are a match to TRBD2. Germline V gives CDR1 SGHAT, CDR2 FQNNGV. Losses at the gene ends were 3 bases for V and 3 bases for J; bases not matched to a gene: 5. CDR3 size: 15 residues. The chain's CDR3 is CASSFSGGKEETQYF. CDR3 nucleotides: TGTGCCAGCAGCTTTAGCGGGGGAAAAGAAGAGACCCAGTACTTC.

This chain connects TRBV29-1 to TRBJ2-6, with D unclear. Trimming stripped 4 bases from V and 0 bases from J, with 13 bases between. Per germline, CDR1 SQVTM and CDR2 ANQGSEA. This CDR3 is 16 amino acids long. The CDR3 DNA reads TGCAGCGTTGCTGGAGAGCCCCTCTCTGGGGCCAACGTCCTGACTTTC. Translated: CSVAGEPLSGANVLTF.

This sequence joins TRBV12-3 or TRBV12-4 and TRBJ1-6, with D hard to call. The CDR3 runs 11 residues. Trimming took 6 bases from V and 8 from J, leaving 5 bases between them. The CDR3 reads CASSLHSPLHF. The CDR3, as DNA: TGTGCCAGCAGCCTCCATTCACCCCTCCACTTT.

The genes are TRBV3-1 and TRBJ1-2, with 8 bases lining up with TRBD1. Unmatched junction bases numbered 6, after V lost 3 bases and J lost 3 bases. Germline V gene sequence: CDR1 LGHDT, CDR2 YNNKEL (reference sequence). The CDR3 covers 15 residues. The CDR3 DNA sequence: TGTGCCAGCAGCCAGGGGACAGGAGAACACTATGGCTACACCTTC. Translated, it gives CASSQGTGEHYGYTF.

This clonotype was observed many times. The V and J genes are TRBV2 and TRBJ2-7; the D is unclear. Trimming removed 6 bases at V and 6 bases at J, with 9 bases between. CDR1 SNHLY and CDR2 FYNNEI come from the germline V gene. The CDR3 is made up of 11 amino acids. CDR3 loop: CASRPDGEQYF. CDR3 DNA sequence: TGTGCCAGCAGACCCGACGGCGAGCAGTACTTC.

This clonotype came up a few times. The CDR3, as DNA: TGTGCCAGCAGTTATAGCTCACCAGGATACGAGCAGTACTTC. Translated, it gives CASSYSSPGYEQYF. The chain joins TRBV6-5 to TRBJ2-7; no definite D call. V gave up 3 bases and J gave up 4 bases, with 13 bases separating them. CDR1 is MNHEY and CDR2 is SVGAGI in the germline V gene. The CDR3 covers 14 residues.

The V gene is TRBV20-1, the J gene TRBJ2-1; the D gene is possibly TRBD2 (6 bases). V dropped 7 bases and J dropped 0 bases, with 10 bases sitting between them. Germline CDR1 DFQATT, CDR2 SNEGSKA (reference sequence). CDR3 size: 13 residues. CDR3 in DNA: TGCAGTGGACGGGGGAGCTCCTACAATGAGCAGTTCTTC. As protein: CSGRGSSYNEQFF.

This chain links TRBV20-1 with TRBJ1-2, with 7 bases aligning to TRBD1. The junction had 11 bases not matched to a gene; V was cut back by 1 base and J by 6 bases. The CDR3 runs 15 residues. Germline V gene lookup returns CDR1 DFQATT and CDR2 SNEGSKA (reference sequence). The CDR3 loop reads CSARVQNRDRDGYTF. CDR3 DNA: TGCAGTGCTAGAGTCCAAAACCGGGACAGAGATGGCTACACCTTC.

The chain joins TRBV5-1 to TRBJ2-3; TRBD2 aligns across 9 bases. CDR1 and CDR2 (germline): SGHRS, YFSETQ. This CDR3 has 16 residues. V gave up 5 bases and J gave up 1 base; unmatched junction bases: 8. CDR3 protein: CASSGGGAGGTDTQYF. As DNA, the CDR3 is TGCGCCAGCAGTGGCGGGGGGGCCGGAGGCACAGATACGCAGTATTTT.

This chain uses TRBV3-1 with TRBJ1-2; possibly TRBD1 for D (6 bases). Deletions cut 4 bases from V and 7 bases from J, with 22 bases between. The CDR3 has 16 amino acids. The germline V gene has CDR1 LGHDT and CDR2 YNNKEL (reference sequence). CDR3 region: CASSPTRLGQIGGYTF. CDR3 nucleotides: TGTGCCAGCAGCCCGACCCGCCTTGGACAGATAGGTGGCTACACCTTC.

About this clonotype: This may be a read error, as it is one base from a much larger clone. This chain connects TRBV27 to TRBJ2-7, with D maybe TRBD1 (5 bases). Germline CDR1 MNHEY, CDR2 SMNVEV (reference sequence). The CDR3 runs 13 residues. Trimming cost V 6 bases and J 0 bases, with 9 bases left between them. The CDR3 DNA is TGTGCCAGCAGGTCGGACACCTCCTACGAGCAGTACTTC. Protein sequence: CASRSDTSYEQYF.

This chain connects TRBV12-3 or TRBV12-4 to TRBJ2-1; a possible D gene is TRBD1 (6 bases). Trimming removed 6 bases at V and 15 bases at J, with 18 bases between. This CDR3 spans 12 amino acids. The CDR3 DNA follows: TGTGCCAGCAGCGCCGTACAGGGTCGCTGGTTCTTC. Its protein is CASSAVQGRWFF.

This clonotype has a single count. The rearrangement joins TRBV29-1 to TRBJ1-1, with a weak D call TRBD1 (6 bases). This CDR3 spans 13 amino acids. CDR1 and CDR2 from the germline V gene are SQVTM and ANQGSEA. The V end lost 7 bases, the J end lost 1 base, and 13 bases lay between the germline ends. The CDR3 region has the DNA TGCAGCGCCTCCGAGGGGGGGAACACTGAAGCTTTCTTT. This encodes CSASEGGNTEAFF.

V usage is TRBV18 and J usage is TRBJ2-1, with TRBD2 matching over 8 bases. From germline, CDR1 is KGHSH and CDR2 LQKENI. The CDR3 spans 14 residues. The V segment lost 2 bases and the J segment 6 bases; nucleotides outside the gene matches: 3. The CDR3 DNA follows: TGTGCCAGCTCACCAGGGGGACTAGTCAATGAGCAGTTCTTC. Protein sequence: CASSPGGLVNEQFF.

This chain connects TRBV25-1 to TRBJ2-7; 7 bases match TRBD2. Germline CDR1 MGHDK, CDR2 SYGVNS. The CDR3 contains 15 residues. V dropped 7 bases and J dropped 6; count of bases not matched to a gene: 15. The CDR3 protein is CASTGISRAGVEQYF. CDR3 in DNA: TGTGCCAGCACGGGGATTTCTAGGGCGGGGGTCGAGCAGTACTTC.

This clonotype has more than one count but fewer than ten. V and J are TRBV4-2 and TRBJ2-5; 10 bases line up with TRBD2. V shed 1 base, J shed 2 bases, and the junction held 7 bases outside the gene matches. Looked up from germline, CDR1 is LGHNA and CDR2 is YNFKEQ. The CDR3 is made up of 17 amino acids. CDR3 loop: CASSQGGSGRGQETQYF. The DNA of the CDR3 is TGTGCCAGCAGCCAAGGGGGCAGCGGGAGGGGACAAGAGACCCAGTACTTC.

This rearrangement joins TRBV6-5 to TRBJ2-5, with 7 bases lining up with TRBD1. With the DNA end fitting TRBJ2-7 better, the J assignment may be wrong. Germline values: CDR1 MNHEY, CDR2 SVGAGI. The CDR3 is made up of 14 amino acids. DNA of the CDR3: TGTGCCAGCAGTACGGGACAGCTCCTCTACGAGCAGTACTTC. It yields the protein CASSTGQLLYEQYF.

This clonotype has only a few counts. Here the CDR3 reads CASSFSLIYGYTF. CDR3 in DNA: TGTGCCAGCAGTTTTTCGCTGATCTATGGCTACACCTTC. This rearrangement joins TRBV12-3 or TRBV12-4 to TRBJ1-2; the D is unclear. V was cut by 3 bases and J by 4 bases, with 9 bases left in between. This CDR3 region has 13 residues.

The chain combines TRBV28 with TRBJ1-2; D may be TRBD1 (5 bases). Trimming cost V 5 bases and J 8 bases, with 12 bases left between them. Per germline, CDR1 MDHEN and CDR2 SYDVKM. The CDR3 is made up of 12 amino acids. CDR3 residues: CASSPDDRGYTF. DNA for the CDR3: TGTGCCAGCAGTCCGGATGACAGAGGCTACACCTTC.

Of note for this clonotype: The junction departs from the called germline gene at one end, perhaps through a read error. The rearrangement uses TRBV7-6 and TRBJ2-7; D ambiguous. The CDR3 is made up of 14 amino acids. The germline V gene encodes CDR1 SGHVS and CDR2 FNYEAQ. The CDR3 loop reads CASSLSEYSYERYF. The DNA of the CDR3 is TGTGCCAGCAGCTTAAGCGAATACTCCTACGAGCGGTACTTC.

The J gene is TRBJ2-7, the V gene TRBV20-1, with 9 nucleotides matching TRBD1. This CDR3 comprises 15 residues. Germline loops: CDR1 DFQATT, CDR2 SNEGSKA (reference sequence). V shed 3 bases, J shed 7 bases, and the junction held 13 bases outside the gene matches. The CDR3, as DNA: TGCAGTGCTAGGTCGACAGGGGGTATCTACAATGAGCAGTACTTC. Translation: CSARSTGGIYNEQYF.

As concerns this clonotype: A read error may account for a junction end that differs from germline. The V and J genes are TRBV19 and TRBJ2-1; possibly TRBD1 or TRBD2 for D (6 bases each). The DNA end is a closer match to TRBJ2-7, so the J assignment may be wrong. The CDR3 covers 13 residues. CDR1 LNHDA and CDR2 SQIVND come from the germline V gene (reference sequence). The CDR3 protein is CAGSLGGYNEQYF. The CDR3 DNA sequence: TGTGCCGGTAGCCTCGGGGGCTACAATGAGCAGTACTTC.

This clonotype was recorded a few times. This rearrangement joins TRBV12-3 or TRBV12-4 to TRBJ2-3; D gene ambiguous. V was cut by 5 bases and J by 13 bases, with 4 bases left in between. The CDR3 sequence is 8 residues long. Here the CDR3 reads CASSTKYF. The CDR3 nucleotides read TGTGCCAGCAGTACCAAGTATTTT.

The V gene is TRBV3-1, the J gene TRBJ2-7; D is possibly TRBD1 (5 bases). Trimming took 7 bases from V and 0 from J, leaving 16 bases between them. Germline V CDR1 and CDR2: LGHDT, YNNKEL (reference sequence). The length of the CDR3 is 15 residues. The CDR3 DNA reads TGTGCCAGCACCCTAGGTGGGGCGTCCTCCTACGAGCAGTACTTC. It yields the protein CASTLGGASSYEQYF.

This clonotype was recorded a few times. This sequence joins TRBV6-2 or TRBV6-3 and TRBJ1-5; a possible D gene is TRBD1 (6 bases). The CDR3 sequence is 15 residues long. The germline CDR1 and CDR2 sequences are MNHEY and SVGEGT. V shed 7 bases and J shed 0 bases, with 13 bases lying between them. CDR3 sequence reads: CASIRGLNSNQPQHF. CDR3 sequence (DNA): TGTGCCAGCATCAGGGGCCTTAATAGCAATCAGCCCCAGCATTTT.

This clonotype showed up just a few times. The chain carries TRBV3-1 and TRBJ1-1; maybe TRBD1 (6 bases). The CDR3 is 16 residues long. The ends were cut back, 0 bases at V and 4 bases at J, with 15 bases in the middle. The germline V gene has CDR1 LGHDT and CDR2 YNNKEL (reference sequence). CDR3 loop: CASSQDQRRGVTEAFF. CDR3 in DNA: TGTGCCAGCAGCCAAGATCAAAGGAGGGGGGTCACTGAAGCTTTCTTT.

The chain links TRBV3-1 to TRBJ1-2; D remains ambiguous. CDR1 and CDR2 from the germline V gene are LGHDT and YNNKEL (reference sequence). The CDR3 totals 15 residues. V dropped 0 bases and J dropped 4 bases, with 12 bases sitting between them. CDR3 nucleotides: TGTGCCAGCAGCCAAGAGGTCATGGTCTTCTATGGCTACACCTTC. Its translation is CASSQEVMVFYGYTF. Full variable domain (missing parts from reference TRBV3-1 and TRBJ1-2): DTAVSQTPKYLVTQMGNDKSIKCEQNLGHDTMYWYKQDSKKFLKIMFSYNNKELIINETVPNRFSPKSPDKAHLNLHINSLELGDSAVYFCASSQEVMVFYGYTFGSGTRLTVV.